The 26 T cell receptor beta chains below all came from one sample that was sequenced in a study of T cells in tuberculosis. Thawed, overnight-rested PBMC were stained with GMM-loaded CD1B tetramer, viability dye and anti-CD3, then sorted. The CD1B tetramers carried C32 glucose monomycolate purified from Rhodococcus equi. Using immunoSEQ multiplex PCR, the repertoire was profiled, and TCRdb retains in-frame clones only, with some absent. Of tens of thousands of clones listed, approximately 91% were seen once; the top ten hold 1.9%. Sequencing was carried out using CD1b-GMM tetramer-negative cells sorted from PBMCs. These receptor sequences come from an adult woman with latent tuberculosis.

V and J are TRBV7-9 and TRBJ2-5, with D perhaps matching TRBD2 (5 bases). The germline V and J ends were trimmed by 0 bases and 3 bases, with 11 bases remaining between them. Germline CDR1 reads SEHNR; CDR2 reads FQNEAQ (reference sequence). CDR3 length equals 15 residues. This CDR3 is CASSLAGSPEETQYF. CDR3 nucleotide sequence: TGTGCCAGCAGCTTAGCGGGGAGCCCCGAAGAGACCCAGTACTTC.

The chain is built from TRBV5-4 and TRBJ2-1, with 11 bases that match TRBD2. In germline, CDR1 is SGHNT, CDR2 YYREEE (reference sequence). Germline trimming cut 4 bases from V and 8 bases from J; bases unmatched to any gene: 11. The CDR3 has 16 amino acids. For the CDR3, the DNA is TGTGCCAGCAGCCTACGCTCGGGACTAGCGGTCGATGAGCAGTTCTTC. As protein: CASSLRSGLAVDEQFF.

V usage is TRBV6-1 and J usage is TRBJ1-2, with D perhaps TRBD1 (5 bases). CDR3 length: 13 residues. V lost 3 bases, J lost 6 bases, and 11 bases lay in between. CDR1 MNHNS and CDR2 SASEGT come from the germline V gene. The CDR3 coding sequence is TGTGCCAGCAGTGAGGCAGGGAGGCATGGCTACACCTTC. Encoded protein: CASSEAGRHGYTF.

This clone was counted between two and nine times. The rearrangement links TRBV15 to TRBJ2-1, with 10 bases that match TRBD2. With 0 bases clipped from V and 6 bases from J, the junction kept 2 bases outside the gene matches. Per germline, CDR1 LNHNV and CDR2 YYDKDF (reference sequence). The CDR3 consists of 15 residues. Here the CDR3 DNA reads TGTGCCACCAGCAGAGAAGCGGGGGGGCCCAATGAGCAGTTCTTC. Translated: CATSREAGGPNEQFF.

The CDR3 loop reads CASSRQGWGRDTGELFF. The CDR3 DNA reads TGTGCCAGCTCCAGACAGGGTTGGGGTAGGGACACCGGGGAGCTGTTTTTT. The J gene is TRBJ2-2, the V gene TRBV5-4; TRBD1 aligns across 7 bases. Germline CDR1 SGHNT, CDR2 YYREEE (reference sequence). After removal of 7 bases from V and 3 bases from J, the junction contained 15 bases not matched to a gene. The CDR3 totals 17 residues.

The gene calls are TRBV5-4 and TRBJ1-2; no reliable D call. Per germline, CDR1 SGHNT and CDR2 YYREEE (reference sequence). The CDR3 length is 14 residues. The V gene lost 3 bases and the J gene lost 1 base, with 10 bases spanning the gap. The chain's CDR3 is CASSSSRLNYGYTF. DNA for the CDR3: TGTGCCAGCAGCTCGTCCAGGCTTAACTATGGCTACACCTTC.

The CDR3 DNA is TGCGCCAGCAGCTTGGTTATGGACAGTGAGCAGTTCTTC. It translates to CASSLVMDSEQFF. The rearrangement uses TRBV5-1 and TRBJ2-1; tentative D call: TRBD1 (6 bases). V was cut by 0 bases and J by 9 bases, with 10 bases left in between. Germline CDR1 is SGHRS and CDR2 is YFSETQ. This CDR3 has 13 amino acids.

This chain links TRBV28 with TRBJ1-5; D is ambiguous. The CDR3 has 13 amino acids. The germline V gene has CDR1 MDHEN and CDR2 SYDVKM. V was pared by 3 bases and J by 0 bases, with 3 bases between. The CDR3 reads CASSFSSNQPQHF. CDR3 bases: TGTGCCAGCAGTTTTAGTAGCAATCAGCCCCAGCATTTT.

The V call is TRBV6-5, the J call TRBJ1-2; TRBD1 is a possible D gene (6 bases). The CDR3 totals 13 residues. V lost 6 bases to trimming and J lost 2 bases, with 10 bases between them. In germline, CDR1 is MNHEY, CDR2 SVGAGI. The CDR3, as DNA: TGTGCCAGCAGCGTCACAGGGAACTATGGCTACACCTTC. Translating it yields CASSVTGNYGYTF.

This chain joins TRBV10-3 and TRBJ1-1, with 10 bases that match TRBD1. Looked up from germline, CDR1 is ENHRY and CDR2 is SYGVKD. V dropped 3 bases and J dropped 4; count of bases not matched to a gene: 8. This CDR3 is built from 16 residues. The CDR3 DNA reads as TGTGCCATCAGTGATTGGGACAGGGGATCGAGCACTGAAGCTTTCTTT. It translates to CAISDWDRGSSTEAFF.

The rearrangement uses TRBV4-1 and TRBJ2-5; 12 nucleotides line up with TRBD2. With V trimmed by 4 bases and J by 1 base, 4 bases remained unmatched. The CDR3 spans 16 residues. The germline V gene has CDR1 MGHRA and CDR2 YSYEKL. For the CDR3, the DNA is TGCGCCAGCAGCCTCCGACTAGCGGGGGCCCAAGAGACCCAGTACTTC. Amino acids: CASSLRLAGAQETQYF.

In its sample, this clone was seen a few times. V is TRBV2 and J is TRBJ2-7, with D possibly TRBD1 on 8 matching bases. CDR3 length: 15 amino acids. Trimming took off 6 bases at V and 5 bases at J, with 20 bases between the two ends. Germline V lookup: CDR1 SNHLY, CDR2 FYNNEI. CDR3 amino acids: CASSLRTGRVHEQYF. The CDR3 DNA reads TGTGCCAGCAGCCTAAGGACAGGGAGGGTCCACGAGCAGTACTTC.

The CDR3 loop is CASSIGQGDGYTF. DNA for the CDR3: TGTGCCAGTAGTATAGGCCAGGGGGATGGCTACACCTTC. The chain is built from TRBV19 and TRBJ1-2; 7 nucleotides align to TRBD1. V gave up 1 base and J gave up 6 bases; unmatched junction bases: 2. This CDR3 has 13 residues. The V gene's germline CDR1 is LNHDA and CDR2 SQIVND (reference sequence).

This sequence joins TRBV25-1 and TRBJ2-2; 10 nucleotides match TRBD1. J gave up 7 bases and V 7 bases, and 6 bases lay outside the gene matches. The germline V gene encodes CDR1 MGHDK and CDR2 SYGVNS. CDR3 length: 14 amino acids. DNA for the CDR3: TGTGCCAGCAAAGGGACAGGGGTCAGCGGGGAGCTGTTTTTT. It encodes CASKGTGVSGELFF.

The chain carries TRBV5-4 and TRBJ2-3, with a weak D call TRBD2 (6 bases). CDR1 is SGHNT and CDR2 is YYREEE in the germline V gene (reference sequence). The CDR3 loop spans 15 amino acids. V gave up 4 bases and J gave up 5 bases, with 17 bases separating them. CDR3 loop: CASSTTWTKGDTQYF. The CDR3 DNA is TGTGCCAGCAGCACCACGTGGACTAAAGGAGATACGCAGTATTTT. The full variable domain, its missing parts supplied by reference TRBV5-4 and TRBJ2-3, is ETGVTQSPTHLIKTRGQQVTLRCSSQSGHNTVSWYQQALGQGPQFIFQYYREEENGRGNFPPRFSGLQFPNYSSELNVNALELDDSALYLCASSTTWTKGDTQYFGPGTRLTVL.

The chain employs TRBV28 and TRBJ2-7, with TRBD2 matching 8 bases. V lost 5 bases, J lost 3 bases, and 6 bases stayed unmatched. The germline CDR1 and CDR2 sequences are MDHEN and SYDVKM. The CDR3 totals 14 residues. The DNA for the CDR3 is TGTGCCAGCAGTCCCCGGGGGGGGGACTACGAGCAGTACGTC. Protein: CASSPRGGDYEQYV.

The chain employs TRBV2 and TRBJ1-1, with 11 bases identical to TRBD1. The V gene end was trimmed by 6 bases and the J gene end by 4 bases; junction bases not matched to a gene: 1. CDR3 length equals 13 residues. Germline lookup yields CDR1 SNHLY and CDR2 FYNNEI. The CDR3 loop reads CASRGQGGTEAFF. The CDR3 DNA sequence: TGTGCCAGCAGGGGACAGGGGGGCACTGAAGCTTTCTTT.

This rearrangement joins TRBV7-9 to TRBJ2-5; D might be TRBD2 (6 bases). V lost 3 bases, J lost 1 base, and 6 bases lay in between. The CDR3 runs 13 residues. Germline V CDR1 and CDR2: SEHNR, FQNEAQ (reference sequence). The CDR3, as DNA: TGTGCCAGCAGCTTCGGGGGCCAAGAGACCCAGTACTTC. Its protein is CASSFGGQETQYF.

This clone appeared a single time. The gene calls are TRBV7-9 and TRBJ1-5, with 12 bases matching TRBD1. The germline V gene has CDR1 SEHNR and CDR2 FQNEAQ (reference sequence). J lost 8 bases, V lost 5 bases, and 7 bases had no gene match. The CDR3 extends over 15 amino acids. The CDR3 reads CASSAGTGGVEPQHF. The DNA of the CDR3 is TGTGCCAGCAGCGCCGGGACAGGGGGCGTGGAGCCCCAGCATTTT.

The CDR3 DNA follows: TGTGCCAGCAGGCAGCGGTGGCAGTACTTC. It encodes CASRQRWQYF. The V and J genes are TRBV6-1 and TRBJ2-7; a weak D match, TRBD2 (5 bases). CDR3 length equals 10 residues. Trimming removed 6 bases from V and 9 bases from J, with 9 bases in between. Germline CDR1 reads MNHNS; CDR2 reads SASEGT.

This chain connects TRBV27 to TRBJ1-1; D is unresolved. CDR1 is MNHEY, CDR2 SMNVEV, per germline (reference sequence). This CDR3 comprises 15 residues. Trimming removed 3 bases at V and 1 base at J, with 12 bases between. As DNA, the CDR3 is TGTGCCAGCAGTTTCCTCCCTTCTCCGAACACTGAAGCTTTCTTT. It translates to CASSFLPSPNTEAFF.

The rearrangement uses TRBV28 and TRBJ2-1; D remains ambiguous. The CDR3 sequence is 12 residues long. CDR1 is MDHEN and CDR2 is SYDVKM in the germline V gene. Between the trimmed V and J ends, which lost 2 bases and 4 bases, there was a span of 3 bases. As DNA, the CDR3 is TGTGCCAGCAGTTTACAGTACAATGAGCAGTTCTTC. Protein: CASSLQYNEQFF.

This chain uses TRBV29-1 with TRBJ1-1, with a tentative D call TRBD1 (5 bases). The V end was cut by 3 bases, the J end by 4 bases, with 12 bases between. Germline V gene sequence: CDR1 SQVTM, CDR2 ANQGSEA. This CDR3 contains 13 residues. CDR3 sequence: CSVDGGGGTEAFF. The CDR3 DNA is TGCAGCGTTGACGGTGGGGGGGGCACTGAAGCTTTCTTT.

The chain couples TRBV5-4 to TRBJ2-3; 8 nucleotides agree with TRBD2. CDR3 size: 14 residues. Germline-derived CDR1 and CDR2 are SGHNT and YYREEE (reference sequence). Trimming cost V 1 base and J 6 bases; bases outside gene matches: 4. The CDR3 region has the DNA TGTGCCAGCAGCTTGAGTAGCGGGGTTGATACGCAGTATTTT. Translating gives CASSLSSGVDTQYF.

The genes are TRBV27 and TRBJ1-5; 7 bases align to TRBD1. The length of the CDR3 is 17 residues. Germline CDR1 reads MNHEY; CDR2 reads SMNVEV (reference sequence). The V gene end was trimmed by 6 bases and the J gene end by 2 bases; junction bases not matched to a gene: 13. The CDR3 is CASSPTLQGSGNQPQHF. The CDR3 region has the DNA TGTGCCAGCAGCCCCACCCTACAGGGGAGCGGCAATCAGCCCCAGCATTTT.

This clone appeared once. The genes are TRBV27 and TRBJ2-1; D uncertain. V dropped 6 bases and J dropped 2 bases, with 5 bases sitting between them. Germline loops: CDR1 MNHEY, CDR2 SMNVEV (reference sequence). CDR3 length: 12 amino acids. Here the CDR3 reads CASSPTYNEQFF. For the CDR3, the DNA is TGTGCCAGCAGCCCAACCTACAATGAGCAGTTCTTC.